This TCR beta chain was retrieved from a study of blood T cells in healthy people across ages. Whole-study findings and limits: It was held that the diversity estimates obtained from one million T cells were underestimates. The long-lived group displayed more naive CD4+ cells, plus higher diversity, than the aged donors did.

Donors were systemically healthy Caucasian individuals from Russia aged about 6 to 90 years. In its sample, this clonotype was seen a few times. What it binds is not known. The junction does not match germline at one end; this may be a read error. Per germline, CDR1 MNHEY and CDR2 SVGAGI. This CDR3 spans 18 amino acids. PCR was performed a second time for roughly 7 to 11 cycles using a sample-barcoded 5' primer and a J-beta primer mix. Each cDNA molecule was tagged by a template-switch adaptor that had 12 random nucleotides. A single record per CDR3 protein comes from TCRdb applying MiXCR to the 5' RACE reads. The sample includes about 720,000 distinct CDR3 sequences, approximately 21% of them seen just once.

Input material: blood. The chain links TRBV6-5 to TRBJ1-6; 7 nucleotides agree with TRBD1. The sequence came from a man between 65 and 80 years old in good health. CDR3 residues: CACSLTSWGQRRNSPLHF. The CDR3 DNA is TGTGCCTGCAGTTTGACCTCCTGGGGACAGCGACGAAATTCACCCCTCCACTTT.